These 14 T cell receptor beta chains came from one sample sequenced in a study of T cell changes during pregnancy in multiple sclerosis. Profiling relied on immunoSEQ multiplex PCR, and the TCRdb table lists in-frame clones only, not all of them. The table lists 45,000 to 55,000 clones, about 90% of them singletons. The input for sequencing was CD4+ T cells from peripheral blood mononuclear cells, taken after pregnancy. The receptors come from a female donor in good health, enrolled as a control in a pregnancy study.

The sample holds one count of this clone. V gene TRBV7-2 combines with J gene TRBJ2-7; D is possibly TRBD2 (6 bases). The CDR3 contains 14 residues. Germline lookup yields CDR1 SGHTA and CDR2 FQGNSA. V lost 3 bases to trimming and J lost 6 bases, with 15 bases between them. The CDR3 sequence is CASSFRRAEGEQYF. CDR3 DNA: TGTGCCAGCAGCTTTAGGAGGGCGGAGGGCGAGCAGTACTTC.

CDR3 sequence: CASSFANRGRGYTF. In DNA form, the CDR3 reads TGTGCCAGCAGCTTTGCGAACAGGGGCCGAGGCTACACCTTC. This chain joins TRBV5-5 and TRBJ1-2; TRBD1 agrees at 7 bases. In germline, CDR1 is SGHKS, CDR2 YYEKEE (reference sequence). With V trimmed by 2 bases and J by 8 bases, 9 bases remained unmatched. The CDR3 is 14 amino acids.

This chain connects TRBV4-2 to TRBJ1-1; weak D call: TRBD1 (6 bases). The CDR3 extends over 12 amino acids. Trimming stripped 10 bases from V and 1 base from J, with 10 bases between. Germline V gives CDR1 LGHNA, CDR2 YNFKEQ. The CDR3 loop reads CATRQENTEAFF. CDR3 sequence (DNA): TGTGCCACCCGACAGGAGAACACTGAAGCTTTCTTT.

CDR3 coding DNA: TGTGCCAGCAGTCGGACTAGCGGCTCCTACAATGAGCAGTTCTTC. It yields the protein CASSRTSGSYNEQFF. The chain is built from TRBV5-4 and TRBJ2-1, with 10 bases identical to TRBD2. In germline, CDR1 is SGHNT, CDR2 YYREEE (reference sequence). CDR3 length: 15 amino acids. The junction had 2 bases not matched to a gene; V was cut back by 5 bases and J by 0 bases. Full variable domain (missing parts from reference TRBV5-4 and TRBJ2-1): ETGVTQSPTHLIKTRGQQVTLRCSSQSGHNTVSWYQQALGQGPQFIFQYYREEENGRGNFPPRFSGLQFPNYSSELNVNALELDDSALYLCASSRTSGSYNEQFFGPGTRLTVL.

This chain connects TRBV5-6 to TRBJ2-1; 7 nucleotides match TRBD1. The germline CDR1 and CDR2 sequences are SGHDT and YYEEEE. J was trimmed by 5 bases and V by 3 bases; bases with no gene match: 11. This CDR3 region has 16 residues. The chain's CDR3 is CASSSDTGARNNEQFF. For the CDR3, the DNA is TGTGCCAGCAGCTCGGATACAGGGGCCCGCAACAATGAGCAGTTCTTC.

This chain uses TRBV4-3 with TRBJ1-1; tentatively, D is TRBD1 (5 bases). Germline CDR1 and CDR2: LGHNA and YSLEER. The V end lost 0 bases, the J end lost 8 bases, and 19 bases lay between the germline ends. This CDR3 is 16 amino acids long. CDR3 loop: CASSQEGLGLGVEAFF. As DNA, the CDR3 is TGCGCCAGCAGCCAAGAGGGGCTGGGACTTGGGGTGGAAGCTTTCTTT.

This clone was seen a single time. The chain joins TRBV4-1 to TRBJ2-3, with 8 bases that match TRBD2. The V segment lost 0 bases and the J segment 4 bases; nucleotides outside the gene matches: 6. Germline CDR1 and CDR2: MGHRA and YSYEKL. The CDR3 totals 16 residues. Written as DNA, the CDR3 is TGCGCCAGCAGCCAAGACGGAAGCGGGGGCGCAGATACGCAGTATTTT. Its translation is CASSQDGSGGADTQYF.

This clone was recorded once. V is TRBV21-1 and J is TRBJ2-1; TRBD2, the table's D call, was not compared with the DNA. TRBV21-1 is a pseudogene segment. The CDR3 sequence is 16 residues long. CDR3 sequence: CASSKVASGGDNEQFF. In DNA, the CDR3 is TGTGCCAGCAGCAAAGTTGCTAGCGGGGGGGACAATGAGCAGTTCTTC.

The chain has TRBV27 and TRBJ1-2; TRBD1 is a possible D gene (6 bases). The V gene lost 6 bases and the J gene lost 7 bases, with 15 bases spanning the gap. The length of the CDR3 is 13 residues. CDR1 is MNHEY and CDR2 is SMNVEV in the germline V gene (reference sequence). The CDR3 sequence: CASRTLRQVGYTF. In nucleotides, the CDR3 is TGTGCCAGCAGAACACTACGACAGGTTGGCTACACCTTC.

J is TRBJ2-5 and V is TRBV19; TRBD2 agrees at 7 bases. Germline-derived CDR1 and CDR2 are LNHDA and SQIVND (reference sequence). V was pared by 10 bases and J by 1 base, with 12 bases of the junction left unmatched. The CDR3 is made up of 15 amino acids. This CDR3 is CATRDYGRGQETQYF. DNA of the CDR3: TGTGCCACCAGGGACTACGGACGGGGCCAAGAGACCCAGTACTTC.

The rearrangement joins TRBV19 to TRBJ1-2; the D is unclear. Germline CDR1 is LNHDA and CDR2 is SQIVND (reference sequence). The CDR3 is 12 residues long. V was clipped by 8 bases and J by 7 bases, with 14 bases between them. The CDR3 DNA is TGTGCCAGTCACGCGACCGCAGGTGGCTACACCTTC. Encoded protein: CASHATAGGYTF.

J is TRBJ1-5 and V is TRBV4-1; D unresolved. Germline loops: CDR1 MGHRA, CDR2 YSYEKL. V lost 1 base and J 1 base, leaving 8 bases between the germline ends. The CDR3 length is 15 residues. This CDR3 reads CASSQAMRSNQPQHF. In DNA, the CDR3 is TGCGCCAGCAGCCAAGCGATGAGGAGCAATCAGCCCCAGCATTTT.

V gene TRBV10-3 combines with J gene TRBJ2-3; tentative D call: TRBD2 (6 bases). CDR1 and CDR2 (germline): ENHRY, SYGVKD. V lost 3 bases and J lost 4, with 14 bases in between. The CDR3 contains 15 residues. The CDR3 spells CAISDPTRGPDTQYF. CDR3 coding DNA: TGTGCCATCAGTGACCCGACTAGAGGCCCAGATACGCAGTATTTT.

The gene calls are TRBV7-9 and TRBJ2-4, with 9 bases that match TRBD1. The CDR3 sequence is 17 residues long. In germline, CDR1 is SEHNR, CDR2 FQNEAQ (reference sequence). V gave up 2 bases and J gave up 3 bases; unmatched junction bases: 8. CDR3 in DNA: TGTGCCAGCAGCTTAAGTCGGGGACAGGGTTTCAAAAACATTCAGTACTTC. Translating it yields CASSLSRGQGFKNIQYF.